The clone carrying this TCR beta chain appeared once. Lacking the conserved final phenylalanine or tryptophan, this CDR3 likely reflects a read error. Total RNA and DNA came together from about 21-30 mg of bulk tissue without cell sorting. This sample was included in a study of tumor-infiltrating lymphocytes in primary liver carcinoma. Total RNA (around 0.45 ug) served as template for TCR beta cDNA synthesis primed by a constant-region primer. Nested multiplex PCR, run for three rounds with slightly modified ARM-PCR, yielded TCR beta libraries. Forward primers for TRBV1-TRBV30 and a C-beta reverse primer served the first two PCR rounds, at roughly 10 cycles each. TCRdb itself ran the multiplex PCR reads through MiXCR, one entry per CDR3 protein. The sample lists more than 100,000 distinct CDR3 sequences; around two thirds were seen once. The CDR3 is made up of 13 amino acids. Germline V CDR1 and CDR2: MNHNS, SASEGT.

This clonotype was obtained from a woman aged 55-69 years with primary liver carcinoma and hepatitis B virus infection. The specimen sequenced was tumor-adjacent normal liver tissue. The chain employs TRBV6-1 and TRBJ2-7; D possibly corresponds to TRBD2 (6 bases). For the CDR3, the DNA is TGTGCCAGCAGTGAAGGGGAGGAGTACGGGCAGTACTGC. Translating it yields CASSEGEEYGQYC.